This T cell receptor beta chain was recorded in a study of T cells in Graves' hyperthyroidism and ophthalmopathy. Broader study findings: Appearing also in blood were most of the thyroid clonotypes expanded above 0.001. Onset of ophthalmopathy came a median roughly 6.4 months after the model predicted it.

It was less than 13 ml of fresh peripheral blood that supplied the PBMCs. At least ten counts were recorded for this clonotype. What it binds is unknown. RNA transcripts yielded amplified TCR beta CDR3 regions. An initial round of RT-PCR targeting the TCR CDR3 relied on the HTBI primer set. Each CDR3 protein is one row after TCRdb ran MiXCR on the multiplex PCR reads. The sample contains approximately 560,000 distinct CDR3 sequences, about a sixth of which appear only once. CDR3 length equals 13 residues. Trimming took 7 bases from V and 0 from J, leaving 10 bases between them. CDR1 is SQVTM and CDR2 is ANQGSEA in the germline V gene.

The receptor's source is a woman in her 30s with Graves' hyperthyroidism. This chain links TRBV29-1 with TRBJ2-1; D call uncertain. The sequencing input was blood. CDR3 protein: CSADKPSYNEQFF. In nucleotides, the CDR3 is TGCAGCGCCGACAAACCCTCCTACAATGAGCAGTTCTTC.